This is a list of T cell receptor beta chains from one sample in a study of blood T cell repertoires in COVID-19. Assay: immunoSEQ multiplex PCR; the TCRdb copy retains only in-frame clones and omits some. The data hold tens of thousands of clones, with almost 90% observed a single time. Sequenced sample: peripheral blood. These receptor sequences come from a woman aged 70 to 79 with acute or convalescent COVID-19. The CDR3 runs from the conserved cysteine through the conserved F or W. The D gene is left open where the match is weak. Clone size is not always given. Where it is, it says once, few, many or a class for expanded clones.

TRBV29-1	-	-	TRBJ1-2	CSVDRAVLDYGYTF	TGCAGCGTTGACAGGGCCGTTTTGGACTATGGCTACACCTTC
TRBV7-9	TRBD1	-	TRBJ2-5	CASSFDRARETQYF	TGTGCCAGCAGCTTTGACAGGGCTAGGGAGACCCAGTACTTC
TRBV18	TRBD1	-	TRBJ2-7	CASSPRTGSSYEQYF	TGTGCCAGCTCACCAAGGACAGGGTCTTCCTACGAGCAGTACTTC
TRBV7-9	TRBD1	few	TRBJ2-1	CASSSHIRDRDHNEQFF	TGTGCCAGCAGCTCACATATCCGGGACAGGGACCACAATGAGCAGTTCTTC
TRBV30	-	-	TRBJ1-2	CAWSGTDRLWSYGYTF	TGTGCCTGGAGTGGTACCGACAGGCTTTGGAGCTATGGCTACACCTTC
TRBV28	TRBD1	-	TRBJ2-1	CASSLRPGGESGSSYNEQFF	TGTGCCAGCAGTTTACGGCCAGGGGGTGAGAGTGGAAGCTCCTACAATGAGCAGTTCTTC
TRBV6-1	TRBD1	-	TRBJ1-6	CASSERGQGISSPLHF	TGTGCCAGCAGTGAAAGGGGACAGGGGATCTCTTCACCCCTCCACTTT
TRBV5-1	TRBD1	-	TRBJ1-4	CASSLGTTGNNEKLFF	TGCGCCAGCAGCTTGGGGACGACAGGGAATAATGAAAAACTGTTTTTT
TRBV11-3	TRBD1	-	TRBJ2-1	CASSPGQGGDEQFF	TGTGCCAGCAGCCCAGGACAGGGTGGGGATGAGCAGTTCTTC
TRBV5-6	TRBD2	-	TRBJ2-2	CASFTSGGLNTGELFF	TGTGCCAGCTTCACTAGCGGGGGGCTAAACACCGGGGAGCTGTTTTTT
TRBV21-1	-	-	TRBJ1-1	CASSAPDRDNTEAFF	TGTGCCAGCAGCGCGCCGGACAGGGATAACACTGAAGCTTTCTTT
TRBV11-2	TRBD1	-	TRBJ1-4	CASSIRTGLVEKLFF	TGTGCCAGCAGCATAAGGACAGGGTTGGTTGAAAAACTGTTTTTT
TRBV28	TRBD2	-	TRBJ2-1	CASSLAGGSGRYNEQFF	TGTGCCAGCAGTTTAGCCGGGGGTAGCGGGAGATACAATGAGCAGTTCTTC
TRBV7-9	TRBD1	-	TRBJ2-5	CASSLRDSTSQETQYF	TGTGCCAGCAGCCTAAGGGACAGCACTTCTCAAGAGACCCAGTACTTC
TRBV5-4	TRBD2	-	TRBJ2-3	CASSYRWREAVGRDTDTQYF	TGTGCCAGCAGCTACCGGTGGCGGGAGGCAGTGGGCCGAGACACAGATACGCAGTATTTT
TRBV30	TRBD1	-	TRBJ1-4	CAWSRTGGDNEKLFF	TGTGCCTGGAGTAGAACAGGGGGCGATAATGAAAAACTGTTTTTT
TRBV25-1	-	-	TRBJ1-1	CASSRGGNTEAFF	TGTGCCAGCAGCCGAGGGGGGAACACTGAAGCTTTCTTT
TRBV7-9	TRBD1	-	TRBJ2-7	CASSSTGNEQYF	TGTGCCAGCAGCTCGACAGGGAACGAGCAGTACTTC
TRBV24-1	TRBD1	-	TRBJ1-6	CATSATGVNSPLHF	TGTGCCACCAGTGCCACAGGGGTTAATTCACCCCTCCACTTT
TRBV4-2	-	-	TRBJ1-5	CASSQGRGGDQPQHF	TGTGCCAGCAGCCAAGGCCGAGGTGGCGATCAGCCCCAGCATTTT
TRBV5-1	TRBD2	few	TRBJ2-2	CASRLAGGNTGELFF	TGCGCCAGCAGGCTAGCGGGAGGTAACACCGGGGAGCTGTTTTTT
TRBV7-8	TRBD1	-	TRBJ2-7	CASSPEGQGFSRYEQYF	TGTGCCAGCAGCCCGGAGGGACAGGGTTTTTCGCGGTACGAGCAGTACTTC
TRBV3-1/TRBV3-2	TRBD2	-	TRBJ2-7	CASSHGLAGARPEQYF	TGTGCCAGCAGCCACGGACTAGCGGGAGCCCGCCCCGAGCAGTACTTC
TRBV29-1	TRBD2	-	TRBJ2-1	CSVEDSLAATYNEQFF	TGCAGCGTTGAAGATTCACTAGCGGCTACCTACAATGAGCAGTTCTTC
TRBV27	-	-	TRBJ2-1	CASSLGTPYVMGEQFF	TGTGCCAGCAGTTTAGGGACTCCGTATGTAATGGGTGAGCAGTTCTTC
TRBV5-6	-	once	TRBJ1-6	CASSSRSNNSPLHF	TGTGCCAGCAGCTCCAGGTCGAATAATTCACCCCTCCACTTT
TRBV28	TRBD2	-	TRBJ2-1	CASTALVAGVYNEQFF	TGTGCCAGCACCGCTCTTGTAGCGGGAGTCTACAATGAGCAGTTCTTC
TRBV13	-	-	TRBJ1-4	CASSFRGNEKLFF	TGTGCCAGCAGCTTTCGAGGTAATGAAAAACTGTTTTTT
TRBV19	-	-	TRBJ1-1	CASSNYRPEAFF	TGTGCCAGTAGTAACTACAGGCCCGAAGCTTTCTTT
TRBV25-1	-	few	TRBJ1-5	CASSEMDTHQPQHF	TGTGCCAGCAGTGAAATGGACACCCATCAGCCCCAGCATTTT
TRBV14	-	-	TRBJ1-1	CASSQETGVNTEAFF	TGTGCCAGCAGCCAAGAGACGGGGGTGAACACTGAAGCTTTCTTT
TRBV5-1	TRBD1	-	TRBJ2-1	CASSKSTGNNEQFF	TGCGCCAGCAGCAAATCGACAGGGAACAATGAGCAGTTCTTC
TRBV11-2	-	-	TRBJ2-1	CASSPRAGPAYNEQFF	TGTGCCAGCAGCCCTCGGGCGGGGCCGGCCTACAATGAGCAGTTCTTC
TRBV6-6	TRBD2	-	TRBJ2-3	CASSYSYSGGGDTQYF	TGTGCCAGCAGTTATTCCTACAGCGGGGGGGGAGATACGCAGTATTTT
TRBV5-4	TRBD1	-	TRBJ1-2	CASSSRQGTDYGYTF	TGTGCCAGCAGCTCGCGACAGGGGACGGACTATGGCTACACCTTC
TRBV6-5	TRBD1	-	TRBJ1-4	CASIRDRVNEKLFF	TGTGCCAGCATTCGAGACAGGGTTAATGAAAAACTGTTTTTT
TRBV7-9	-	-	TRBJ2-7	CASSLLDGVYDQYF	TGTGCCAGCAGCCTATTGGACGGGGTCTACGACCAGTACTTC
TRBV10-3	-	-	TRBJ2-3	CAITWDISGDTQYF	TGTGCCATCACCTGGGACATAAGTGGAGATACGCAGTATTTT
TRBV2	TRBD2	-	TRBJ2-3	CASRGGLGVADTQYF	TGTGCCAGCAGGGGGGGACTAGGAGTAGCAGATACGCAGTATTTT
TRBV9	TRBD2	-	TRBJ2-3	CASSLDSGRAADTQYF	TGTGCCAGCAGCCTCGATAGCGGGAGGGCCGCAGATACGCAGTATTTT
TRBV19	-	-	TRBJ1-1	CASSHPGGPTEAFF	TGTGCCAGTAGCCACCCGGGGGGCCCGACTGAAGCTTTCTTT
TRBV5-1	TRBD1	-	TRBJ1-1	CASSSGQGPTEAFF	TGCGCCAGCAGCTCGGGACAGGGGCCCACTGAAGCTTTCTTT
TRBV27	TRBD2	-	TRBJ2-4	CASSVGLAGAAKNIQYF	TGTGCCAGCAGTGTAGGACTAGCGGGGGCGGCCAAAAACATTCAGTACTTC
TRBV18	TRBD1	-	TRBJ2-7	CASSPPPGQSEQYF	TGTGCCAGCTCACCACCTCCGGGACAGAGCGAGCAGTACTTC
TRBV19	TRBD1	-	TRBJ2-7	CASSIFAGGEQYF	TGTGCCAGTAGTATATTTGCAGGGGGCGAGCAGTACTTC